This entry lists 10 T cell receptor beta chains sequenced from one sample in a study of T cell changes during pregnancy in multiple sclerosis. Assay used: immunoSEQ multiplex PCR; TCRdb lists only in-frame clones, some missing. The data show about 100,000 clones, less than 95% seen once. Sequencing used peripheral blood, obtained in the second trimester of pregnancy. The receptor set was obtained from a female donor in good health, enrolled as a control in a pregnancy study.

The gene calls are TRBV7-9 and TRBJ1-5, with D unclear. This CDR3 has 16 residues. Germline lookup yields CDR1 SEHNR and CDR2 FQNEAQ (reference sequence). V dropped 5 bases and J dropped 0 bases, with 14 bases sitting between them. DNA of the CDR3: TGTGCCAGCAGCCCAGCAGACACAAATAGCAATCAGCCCCAGCATTTT. Its translation is CASSPADTNSNQPQHF.

This clone came up a few times. The rearrangement joins TRBV9 to TRBJ2-6, with 7 nucleotides matching TRBD1. The CDR3 length is 15 residues. V dropped 3 bases and J dropped 2; count of bases not matched to a gene: 2. The germline V gene encodes CDR1 SGDLS and CDR2 YYNGEE. CDR3 amino acids: CASSGQGTGANVLTF. Here the CDR3 DNA reads TGTGCCAGCAGCGGACAGGGTACTGGGGCCAACGTCCTGACTTTC.

The chain uses TRBV2 and TRBJ2-2; D is uncertain. Between the trimmed V and J ends, which lost 7 bases and 2 bases, there was a span of 11 bases. CDR3 length equals 14 residues. CDR1 and CDR2 (germline): SNHLY, FYNNEI. CDR3 nucleotides: TGTGCCAGCACCCTCCGTATAAACACCGGGGAGCTGTTTTTT. It specifies CASTLRINTGELFF.

The chain joins TRBV19 to TRBJ2-3; 11 bases agree with TRBD1. The CDR3 length is 16 residues. The germline V gene encodes CDR1 LNHDA and CDR2 SQIVND (reference sequence). Trimming took 5 bases from V and 5 from J; bases not matched to a gene: 9. In nucleotides, the CDR3 is TGTGCCAGTAGTTTGGGGACAGGGGGTACCTTAGATACGCAGTATTTT. This sequence encodes CASSLGTGGTLDTQYF.

V gene TRBV7-2 combines with J gene TRBJ2-1; 9 bases align to TRBD2. The CDR3 has 15 amino acids. The V gene's germline CDR1 is SGHTA and CDR2 FQGNSA. J was trimmed by 3 bases and V by 5 bases; bases with no gene match: 5. CDR3 sequence reads: CASSRSGGLYNEQFF. CDR3 coding DNA: TGTGCCAGCAGCCGTAGCGGGGGACTCTACAATGAGCAGTTCTTC.

The chain combines TRBV6-5 with TRBJ1-2, with 7 bases that match TRBD1. The J segment lost 4 bases and the V segment lost 7 bases, leaving 6 bases of the junction unmatched. CDR1 is MNHEY, CDR2 SVGAGI, per germline. The CDR3 spans 13 residues. In nucleotides, the CDR3 is TGTGCCAGCACCCGGACAGGTGTCTATGGCTACACCTTC. Amino acids: CASTRTGVYGYTF.

The J gene is TRBJ2-1, the V gene TRBV13, with D uncertain. Germline V gene data show CDR1 as PRHDT and CDR2 as FYEKMQ (reference sequence). V lost 5 bases and J lost 4, with 9 bases in between. The CDR3 is made up of 13 amino acids. CDR3 sequence reads: CASSPLNYNEQFF. CDR3 DNA: TGTGCCAGCAGCCCACTAAATTACAATGAGCAGTTCTTC.

The J gene is TRBJ1-6, the V gene TRBV4-3; possibly TRBD1 for D (5 bases). CDR3 length: 14 amino acids. Trimming left V 3 bases short and J 6 bases short, with 9 bases between. Germline V lookup: CDR1 LGHNA, CDR2 YSLEER. CDR3 DNA sequence: TGCGCCAGCAGCCATCGGGGGTTTAATTCACCCCTCCACTTT. Protein: CASSHRGFNSPLHF.

The CDR3 here is CASSFPTGPEISPLHF. CDR3 bases: TGTGCCAGCAGCTTCCCGACAGGGCCCGAGATTTCACCCCTCCACTTT. The V and J genes are TRBV5-6 and TRBJ1-6, with TRBD1 matching 7 bases. This CDR3 has 16 amino acids. V lost 2 bases, J lost 9 bases, and 11 bases stayed unmatched. CDR1 and CDR2 (germline): SGHDT, YYEEEE.

V usage is TRBV5-8 and J usage is TRBJ1-2; D perhaps matches TRBD1 (6 bases). The CDR3 is made up of 14 amino acids. Trimming stripped 2 bases from V and 4 bases from J, with 12 bases between. Germline-derived CDR1 and CDR2 are SGHTS and YDEGEE. This CDR3 is CASSFTGGGYGYTF. DNA of the CDR3: TGTGCCAGCAGCTTTACGGGAGGGGGCTATGGCTACACCTTC.